A selection of T cell receptor beta chains follows, all from one sample in a study of blood T cell repertoires in COVID-19. Profiling relied on immunoSEQ multiplex PCR, and the TCRdb table lists in-frame clones only, not all of them. The sample contains about 210,000 clones, about 92% of which appear only once. The source material was peripheral blood. These receptors originate from a man aged 30 to 39 with acute or convalescent COVID-19. Both conserved end residues are part of each CDR3. A D gene is named only where the DNA matches it firmly. Clone size appears in some rows only: once, few, many, or a class for an expanded clone.

d_call	v_call	j_call	clone_size	cdr3_nt	cdr3_aa
.	TRBV11-3	TRBJ2-1	.	TGTGCCAGCAGCACCCCGCCGAGGGTCAATGAGCAGTTCTTC	CASSTPPRVNEQFF
.	TRBV6-5	TRBJ1-4	.	TGTGCCAGCGATTGGACCTTCGGGGGAAAACTGTTTTTT	CASDWTFGGKLFF
.	TRBV2	TRBJ2-7	.	TGTGCCAGCAGTGAATTGCGGAACTACGAGCAGTACTTC	CASSELRNYEQYF
TRBD1	TRBV6-5	TRBJ1-6	.	TGTGCCAGCAAGGACAGGATGGGTTCACCCCTCCACTTT	CASKDRMGSPLHF
.	TRBV14	TRBJ2-1	.	TGTGCCAGCAGCCGAGCGGCCCAAGGGGAGCAGTTCTTC	CASSRAAQGEQFF
TRBD1	TRBV5-1	TRBJ1-5	.	TGCGCCAGCAGCCCTGGGGACAGGGGTAGCAATCAGCCCCAGCATTTT	CASSPGDRGSNQPQHF
TRBD2	TRBV6-6	TRBJ2-7	once	TGTGCCAGCGGAGCGGGGTCGCAGTACTTC	CASGAGSQYF
.	TRBV19	TRBJ1-5	.	TGTGCCAGAGCTGACAGAAACAATCAGCCCCAGCATTTT	CARADRNNQPQHF
TRBD1	TRBV28	TRBJ2-1	.	TGTGCCAGCAGTTTGACAGGGGGCCGCAATGAGCAGTTCTTC	CASSLTGGRNEQFF
.	TRBV5-1	TRBJ1-1	.	TGCGCCAGGGCGACCTGGGTCCGCGGCACTGAAGCTTTCTTT	CARATWVRGTEAFF
.	TRBV10-3	TRBJ1-1	.	TGTGCCATCCAATCGGCGGTAAGAGAAGGCACTGAAGCTTTCTTT	CAIQSAVREGTEAFF
.	TRBV11-3	TRBJ1-2	few	TGTGCCAGCAGCAGGGGGACCTATGGCTACACCTTC	CASSRGTYGYTF
.	TRBV28	TRBJ1-2	.	TGTGCCAGCAGTTTCAATAGGGGCCTGGCTGGCTACACCTTC	CASSFNRGLAGYTF
TRBD1	TRBV5-1	TRBJ2-7	few	TGCGCCAGCAGCCCCTCCGGGACAGGGTACGAGCAGTACTTC	CASSPSGTGYEQYF
TRBD1	TRBV3-1/TRBV3-2	TRBJ1-5	.	TGTGCCAGCAGTAGTATGAGGGGGCCGGGGGCGGCCCAGCATTTT	CASSSMRGPGAAQHF
.	TRBV27	TRBJ2-7	.	TGTGCCAGCAGTTTGAAACTGAGCCAGGGAGGAGGCTACGAGCAGTACTTC	CASSLKLSQGGGYEQYF
TRBD1	TRBV19	TRBJ1-6	.	TGTGCCACCGGACAGGGGGAACATTCACCCCTCCACTTT	CATGQGEHSPLHF
.	TRBV2	TRBJ2-3	.	TGTGCCAGCAGTGACCAGGGGAGTCACACAGATACGCAGTATTTT	CASSDQGSHTDTQYF
TRBD1	TRBV28	TRBJ1-1	.	TGTGCCAGCAGTTTAGGGCCGGGACAGGACGATGAAGCTTTCTTT	CASSLGPGQDDEAFF
.	TRBV9	TRBJ2-2	.	TGTGCCAGCAGCGCTCCCCATCGCAGGCCCGGGGAGCTGTTTTTT	CASSAPHRRPGELFF
TRBD1	TRBV5-1	TRBJ2-7	.	TGCGCCAGCAGCTGGGGACAGAGGTACGAGCAGTACTTC	CASSWGQRYEQYF
TRBD2	TRBV28	TRBJ2-7	.	TGTGCCAGCAGTTCCAGGACTAGCGGGATAGGCGAGCAGTACTTC	CASSSRTSGIGEQYF
.	TRBV28	TRBJ2-3	.	TGTGCCAGCAGCCCCCCCAGGGCAGCTCCAGATACGCAGTATTTT	CASSPPRAAPDTQYF
TRBD1	TRBV6-5	TRBJ1-5	.	TGTGCCAGCAGGACAGGGAATCAGCCCCAGCATTTT	CASRTGNQPQHF
.	TRBV18	TRBJ1-1	.	TGTGCCAGCTCACCGCTACGGGGGGCAGTCGGCACTGAAGCTTTCTTT	CASSPLRGAVGTEAFF
TRBD2	TRBV5-4	TRBJ2-3	.	TGTGCCAGCAGCTTGGTCGGGCTAGCGGGCCAAGATACGCAGTATTTT	CASSLVGLAGQDTQYF
.	TRBV10-2	TRBJ2-7	few	TGCGCCAGCAGTGAGTCCGGGGTGGAGCAGTACTTC	CASSESGVEQYF